Each of the 29 T cell receptor beta chains below was sequenced from the same sample in a study of blood T cell repertoires in COVID-19. Assay used: immunoSEQ multiplex PCR; TCRdb lists only in-frame clones, some missing. Among 240,000 or so clones listed, roughly 86% were seen once. What was sequenced was peripheral blood. Receptor source: a woman aged 25 to 39 who had recovered from COVID-19.

This clone was recorded only once. The chain uses TRBV7-6 and TRBJ1-6; TRBD1 matches 9 bases. The CDR3 length is 14 residues. V lost 5 bases, J lost 5 bases, and 1 base stayed unmatched. CDR1 and CDR2 from the germline V gene are SGHVS and FNYEAQ. CDR3 sequence: CASSRDRDNSPLHF. The CDR3 DNA follows: TGTGCCAGCAGCAGGGACAGGGATAATTCACCCCTCCACTTT.

The chain combines TRBV7-2 with TRBJ1-2; the D gene is possibly TRBD1 (5 bases). The CDR3 has 13 residues. CDR1 and CDR2 (germline): SGHTA, FQGNSA. Trimming took 8 bases from V and 10 from J, leaving 20 bases between them. CDR3 in DNA: TGTGCCAGCGGAACTTCAGGGTTTTGGGACTACACCTTC. Its translation: CASGTSGFWDYTF.

This chain links TRBV30 with TRBJ1-2; D is possibly TRBD1 (5 bases). CDR1 and CDR2 from the germline V gene are GTSNPN and SVGIG (reference sequence). This CDR3 comprises 14 residues. V dropped 1 base and J dropped 3 bases, with 12 bases sitting between them. CDR3 DNA: TGTGCCTGGAGTGCCCTGGGGGGATACTATGGCTACACCTTC. Protein sequence: CAWSALGGYYGYTF.

This clone turned up a few times. V usage is TRBV11-2 and J usage is TRBJ2-5; 7 bases align to TRBD1. Germline V gene sequence: CDR1 SGHAT, CDR2 FQNNGV. Losses at the gene ends were 1 base for V and 4 bases for J; bases not matched to a gene: 12. The CDR3 spans 17 residues. The CDR3 loop reads CASSLVSIGAGGETQYF. CDR3 sequence (DNA): TGTGCCAGCAGCTTAGTTTCAATTGGGGCAGGGGGAGAGACCCAGTACTTC.

The genes are TRBV3-1 (or the pseudogene TRBV3-2) and TRBJ1-6, with no clear D. V lost 1 base and J 13 bases, leaving 8 bases between the germline ends. CDR1 and CDR2 from the germline V gene are LGHDT and YNNKEL (reference sequence). This CDR3 is built from 12 residues. CDR3 residues: CASSQGGNPLHF. Written as DNA, the CDR3 is TGTGCCAGCAGCCAAGGAGGTAATCCCCTCCACTTT.

The rearrangement joins TRBV6-6 to TRBJ1-1, with a tentative D call TRBD1 (5 bases). Trimming stripped 7 bases from V and 1 base from J, with 10 bases between. This CDR3 spans 13 amino acids. Germline CDR1 MNHNY, CDR2 SVGAGI (reference sequence). This chain's CDR3 is CASTAGKNTEAFF. For the CDR3, the DNA is TGTGCCAGCACGGCAGGGAAGAACACTGAAGCTTTCTTT.

The gene calls are TRBV5-1 and TRBJ1-2, with 11 bases identical to TRBD1. The CDR3 covers 20 residues. Germline values: CDR1 SGHRS, CDR2 YFSETQ. The trim removed 2 bases at V and 4 bases at J, leaving 19 bases unmatched. This chain's CDR3 is CASSFIRSSGTGGRGYGYTF. CDR3 nucleotide sequence: TGCGCCAGCAGCTTTATCCGCTCTTCCGGGACAGGGGGTAGAGGCTATGGCTACACCTTC.

This chain uses TRBV7-8 with TRBJ2-1, with 11 bases identical to TRBD2. The CDR3 has 16 residues. The V gene end was trimmed by 5 bases and the J gene end by 3 bases; junction bases not matched to a gene: 6. CDR1 and CDR2 (germline): SGHVS, FQNEAQ. The CDR3 DNA reads TGTGCCAGCAGCAATAGCGGGGGGGCCGACTACAATGAGCAGTTCTTC. It translates to CASSNSGGADYNEQFF. The complete variable domain, with remaining parts taken from reference TRBV7-8 and TRBJ2-1, reads GAGVSQSPRYKVAKRGQDVALRCDPISGHVSLFWYQQALGQGPEFLTYFQNEAQLDKSGLPSDRFFAERPEGSVSTLKIQRTQQEDSAVYLCASSNSGGADYNEQFFGPGTRLTVL.

The chain couples TRBV27 to TRBJ2-7; 7 bases fit TRBD1. V gave up 4 bases and J gave up 4 bases; unmatched junction bases: 7. Germline-derived CDR1 and CDR2 are MNHEY and SMNVEV (reference sequence). This CDR3 spans 14 amino acids. The CDR3 DNA is TGTGCCAGCAGTTGGGACAGTGGGGGTTACGAGCAGTACTTC. Translating gives CASSWDSGGYEQYF.

The V gene is TRBV7-8, the J gene TRBJ1-2; TRBD1 aligns across 8 bases. Germline CDR1 is SGHVS and CDR2 is FQNEAQ. After removal of 5 bases from V and 7 bases from J, the junction contained 9 bases not matched to a gene. The CDR3 runs 14 residues. CDR3 coding DNA: TGTGCCAGCAGCCCTAACGGACAGGGCACTGGCTACACCTTC. This codes for CASSPNGQGTGYTF.

The V and J genes are TRBV2 and TRBJ2-3, with D perhaps TRBD2 (6 bases). Trimming removed 7 bases at V and 2 bases at J, with 10 bases between. The CDR3 has 13 residues. Germline V gives CDR1 SNHLY, CDR2 FYNNEI. The DNA for the CDR3 is TGTGCCAGCAATCTAGCGAACACAGATACGCAGTATTTT. Translation: CASNLANTDTQYF.

The V gene is TRBV7-3, the J gene TRBJ2-2; 7 bases match TRBD2. In germline, CDR1 is SGHTA, CDR2 FQGTGA. The V and J ends lost 5 bases and 6 bases, in that order; junction bases with no gene match: 6. The CDR3 extends over 14 amino acids. CDR3 protein: CASSPTSISGELFF. The CDR3 bases are TGTGCCAGCAGCCCGACTAGCATCTCCGGGGAGCTGTTTTTT.

The J gene is TRBJ1-5, the V gene TRBV6-1; TRBD1 matches at 8 bases. Germline loops: CDR1 MNHNS, CDR2 SASEGT. Unmatched junction bases numbered 12, after V lost 3 bases and J lost 5 bases. This CDR3 spans 17 amino acids. As DNA, the CDR3 is TGTGCCAGCAGTGAGGGTACTTACAGGGGGGATGATCAGCCCCAGCATTTT. Its translation: CASSEGTYRGDDQPQHF.

This rearrangement joins TRBV15 to TRBJ1-2; possible D gene TRBD1, 6 bases. V was pared by 4 bases and J by 3 bases, with 24 bases between. The CDR3 contains 18 residues. From germline, CDR1 is LNHNV and CDR2 YYDKDF (reference sequence). Written as DNA, the CDR3 is TGTGCCACCAGCACCCCACACCCTGACGGTCACAGGGACTATGGCTACACCTTC. Its translation: CATSTPHPDGHRDYGYTF.

Only one count was recorded for this clone. The rearrangement links TRBV2 to TRBJ2-1, with 8 bases that match TRBD2. This CDR3 comprises 15 residues. J was trimmed by 5 bases and V by 4 bases; bases with no gene match: 7. Germline assignment: CDR1 SNHLY and CDR2 FYNNEI. The CDR3, as DNA: TGTGCCAGCAGTGGTGGTAGCGGGGCTCACAATGAGCAGTTCTTC. This encodes CASSGGSGAHNEQFF.

The chain combines TRBV7-9 with TRBJ2-5; 9 bases are a match to TRBD2. The CDR3 contains 16 residues. Germline CDR1 and CDR2: SEHNR and FQNEAQ (reference sequence). V shed 7 bases, J shed 5 bases, and the junction held 14 bases outside the gene matches. The CDR3 loop reads CASTSSLRGGRETQYF. Written as DNA, the CDR3 is TGTGCCAGCACTTCCTCTTTGCGGGGGGGCAGGGAGACCCAGTACTTC.

The V and J genes are TRBV3-1 (or the pseudogene TRBV3-2) and TRBJ1-6, with TRBD1 matching over 7 bases. The ends lost 4 bases at V and 7 bases at J; junction bases unmatched: 7. The CDR3 is 15 residues long. Germline-derived CDR1 and CDR2 are LGHDT and YNNKEL (reference sequence). The CDR3: CASSRPDRNNSPLHF. The CDR3 bases are TGTGCCAGCAGCCGACCGGACAGGAACAATTCACCCCTCCACTTT.

The V call is TRBV6-5, the J call TRBJ2-1; 13 nucleotides align to TRBD2. The length of the CDR3 is 13 residues. The V gene's germline CDR1 is MNHEY and CDR2 SVGAGI. The V segment lost 6 bases and the J segment 7 bases; nucleotides outside the gene matches: 0. CDR3 residues: CASRLAGGNEQFF. For the CDR3, the DNA is TGTGCCAGCAGACTAGCGGGGGGGAATGAGCAGTTCTTC.

This sequence joins TRBV25-1 and TRBJ1-4, with a tentative D call TRBD1 (5 bases). Trimming took off 6 bases at V and 8 bases at J, with 22 bases between the two ends. Germline CDR1 and CDR2: MGHDK and SYGVNS. The CDR3 runs to 16 residues. The CDR3 region has the DNA TGTGCCAGCAGGGCTGCCTGGGCAGACAGTAGCGAAAAACTGTTTTTT. Amino acid sequence: CASRAAWADSSEKLFF.

The rearrangement uses TRBV12-5 and TRBJ2-1; 8 positions match TRBD1. The ends lost 5 bases at V and 7 bases at J; junction bases unmatched: 7. Germline CDR1 and CDR2: LGHNT and FRNRAP. The CDR3 has 14 amino acids. CDR3 sequence: CASGVGQGVNEQFF. For the CDR3, the DNA is TGTGCTAGTGGTGTAGGACAGGGTGTAAATGAGCAGTTCTTC.

This CDR3 is CASSSKWTGGFEQYF. The CDR3 nucleotides read TGTGCCAGCAGCTCAAAATGGACAGGGGGCTTCGAGCAGTACTTC. The chain links TRBV7-9 to TRBJ2-7; TRBD1 agrees at 11 bases. Per the germline V gene, CDR1 is SEHNR and CDR2 is FQNEAQ (reference sequence). Trimming removed 4 bases from V and 6 bases from J; junction bases left unmatched: 8. The CDR3 consists of 15 residues.

The V and J genes are TRBV4-1 and TRBJ2-3; 9 bases align to TRBD2. Germline-derived CDR1 and CDR2 are MGHRA and YSYEKL. The J segment lost 1 base and the V segment lost 0 bases, leaving 2 bases of the junction unmatched. The CDR3 has 16 residues. CDR3 protein: CASSQDLAGRTDTQYF. DNA of the CDR3: TGCGCCAGCAGCCAAGATCTAGCGGGGCGCACAGATACGCAGTATTTT.

V gene TRBV5-6 combines with J gene TRBJ1-2; 10 bases fit TRBD1. V gave up 10 bases and J gave up 3 bases; unmatched junction bases: 6. This CDR3 spans 13 amino acids. The germline CDR1 and CDR2 sequences are SGHDT and YYEEEE. CDR3 nucleotide sequence: TGTGCCGAAACAGACAGGGGGCACTATGGCTACACCTTC. Translation: CAETDRGHYGYTF.

This clone was seen a single time. The chain carries TRBV19 and TRBJ2-5, with TRBD2 matching 11 bases. The CDR3 has 17 residues. V lost 2 bases to trimming and J lost 4 bases; unmatched junction nucleotides: 9. CDR1 LNHDA and CDR2 SQIVND come from the germline V gene (reference sequence). CDR3 residues: CASSIFSGGALGETQYF. CDR3 DNA: TGTGCCAGTAGTATATTTAGCGGGGGGGCCCTGGGAGAGACCCAGTACTTC.

This chain joins TRBV4-2 and TRBJ2-3; 13 bases align to TRBD2. The V and J ends lost 0 bases and 2 bases, in that order; junction bases with no gene match: 2. Looked up from germline, CDR1 is LGHNA and CDR2 is YNFKEQ. CDR3 length: 17 amino acids. CDR3 bases: TGTGCCAGCAGCCAAGATGGGACTAGCGGGGTCACAGATACGCAGTATTTT. It is translated as CASSQDGTSGVTDTQYF.

The chain employs TRBV6-5 and TRBJ1-3; D is unclear. Trimming stripped 6 bases from V and 6 bases from J, with 6 bases between. Germline V lookup: CDR1 MNHEY, CDR2 SVGAGI. The CDR3 covers 11 residues. The CDR3 DNA follows: TGTGCCAGCAGGAGCCAAAACACCATATATTTT. This codes for CASRSQNTIYF.

The rearrangement links TRBV2 to TRBJ2-5; 14 bases line up with TRBD2. Losses at the gene ends were 3 bases for V and 0 bases for J; bases not matched to a gene: 6. CDR3 length equals 18 residues. Germline V lookup: CDR1 SNHLY, CDR2 FYNNEI. The CDR3 sequence: CASSDTGLAGGNQETQYF. In DNA, the CDR3 is TGTGCCAGCAGTGATACTGGACTAGCGGGGGGAAACCAAGAGACCCAGTACTTC.

The table lists this clone with a count of one. The rearrangement joins TRBV5-1 to TRBJ1-2; 9 bases match TRBD1. Looked up from germline, CDR1 is SGHRS and CDR2 is YFSETQ. J gave up 8 bases and V 3 bases, and 11 bases lay outside the gene matches. CDR3 length equals 15 residues. The CDR3 sequence: CASSSDRGGGSGYTF. For the CDR3, the DNA is TGCGCCAGCAGCTCGGACAGGGGAGGTGGGAGCGGCTACACCTTC. Full variable domain (remainder filled in from reference TRBV5-1 and TRBJ1-2): KAGVTQTPRYLIKTRGQQVTLSCSPISGHRSVSWYQQTPGQGLQFLFEYFSETQRNKGNFPGRFSGRQFSNSRSEMNVSTLELGDSALYLCASSSDRGGGSGYTFGSGTRLTVV.

The chain uses TRBV28 and TRBJ1-2; possibly TRBD1 for D (5 bases). V lost 9 bases to trimming and J lost 3 bases, with 14 bases between them. Germline V gives CDR1 MDHEN, CDR2 SYDVKM. This CDR3 contains 13 residues. The CDR3 loop is CASSGRDHYGYTF. The CDR3, as DNA: TGTGCCAGTTCGGGGAGGGACCACTATGGCTACACCTTC.